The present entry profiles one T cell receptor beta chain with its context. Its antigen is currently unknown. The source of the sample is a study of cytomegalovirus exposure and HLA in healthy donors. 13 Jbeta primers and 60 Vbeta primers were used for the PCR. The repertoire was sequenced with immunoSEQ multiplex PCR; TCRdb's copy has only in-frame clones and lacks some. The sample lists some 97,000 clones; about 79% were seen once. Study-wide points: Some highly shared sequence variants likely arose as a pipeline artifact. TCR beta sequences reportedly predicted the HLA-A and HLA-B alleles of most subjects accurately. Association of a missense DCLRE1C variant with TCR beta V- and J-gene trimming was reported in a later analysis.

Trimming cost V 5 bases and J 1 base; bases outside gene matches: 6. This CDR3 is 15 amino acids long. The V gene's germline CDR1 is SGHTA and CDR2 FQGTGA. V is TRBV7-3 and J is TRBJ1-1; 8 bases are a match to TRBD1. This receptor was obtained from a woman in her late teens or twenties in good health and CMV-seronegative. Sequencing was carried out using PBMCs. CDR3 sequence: CASSPQGAKNTEAFF. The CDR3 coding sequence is TGTGCCAGCAGCCCTCAGGGGGCTAAGAACACTGAAGCTTTCTTT.